This T cell receptor beta chain came from a study of cytomegalovirus exposure and HLA in healthy donors. Regarding the study as a whole: The records held CMV serostatus as the only immune exposure information. According to an earlier analysis, most TCR beta V segments yielded productive rearrangements about 87% or about 30% of the time.

The CDR3 sequence is 17 residues long. Germline V gives CDR1 SGHRS, CDR2 YFSETQ. Trimming removed 0 bases from V and 3 bases from J; junction bases left unmatched: 11. Primers included in the PCR were 60 Vbeta and 13 Jbeta primers. Data came from immunoSEQ multiplex PCR; TCRdb stores just in-frame clones and leaves some out. The sample holds under 150,000 clones; around 84% are singletons and the top ten take less than 3.5%. In regard to this clone: Its antigen is as yet unknown.

The sequenced sample was PBMCs. This receptor was obtained from a man in his fifties in good health and CMV-seronegative. The chain combines TRBV5-1 with TRBJ2-7; 8 bases fit TRBD1. CDR3 region: CASSLVPPGTGSYEQYF. CDR3 coding DNA: TGCGCCAGCAGCTTGGTACCCCCCGGGACAGGCAGCTACGAGCAGTACTTC.